These 17 T cell receptor beta chains originate from one sample sequenced in a study of blood T cell repertoires in COVID-19. Sequencing was performed with immunoSEQ multiplex PCR; in TCRdb, only in-frame clones are kept and a portion is missing. The sample includes about 190,000 clones, roughly 82% of them seen just once. The sequencing sample was made of PBMCs or T cells enriched from blood (not recorded which). All receptors come from a man in his forties with acute COVID-19.

The chain has TRBV29-1 and TRBJ1-2, with 11 bases identical to TRBD1. This CDR3 spans 12 amino acids. The V gene end was trimmed by 7 bases and the J gene end by 14 bases; junction bases not matched to a gene: 12. Germline values: CDR1 SQVTM, CDR2 ANQGSEA. CDR3: CSALGQGAPPTF. The CDR3 coding sequence is TGCAGCGCCTTAGGACAGGGGGCACCCCCGACCTTC.

The chain combines TRBV18 with TRBJ2-1, with TRBD2 identical over 8 bases. The CDR3 sequence is 16 residues long. Trimming cost V 2 bases and J 4 bases; bases outside gene matches: 7. Germline CDR1 is KGHSH and CDR2 is LQKENI. CDR3 region: CASSPSSGGQYNEQFF. CDR3 nucleotide sequence: TGTGCCAGCTCACCATCCTCGGGAGGGCAGTACAATGAGCAGTTCTTC.

The gene calls are TRBV10-3 and TRBJ2-1, with D possibly matching TRBD1 (6 bases). V lost 10 bases and J lost 3, with 13 bases in between. The V gene's germline CDR1 is ENHRY and CDR2 SYGVKD. The CDR3 is 13 amino acids. The CDR3 loop reads CASRDILYNEQFF. CDR3 in DNA: TGTGCCAGCCGGGACATCCTCTACAATGAGCAGTTCTTC.

The chain employs TRBV10-1 and TRBJ1-1; 10 bases are a match to TRBD1. CDR1 is WNHNN and CDR2 is SYGVQD in the germline V gene (reference sequence). The CDR3 is 17 amino acids. V was pared by 2 bases and J by 4 bases, with 10 bases of the junction left unmatched. CDR3 bases: TGCGCCAGCAGTGAGGGAGGACAGGGGGGCCGCGGCACTGAAGCTTTCTTT. This codes for CASSEGGQGGRGTEAFF.

The chain recombines TRBV28 with TRBJ2-5, with 9 bases matching TRBD2. Germline V gives CDR1 MDHEN, CDR2 SYDVKM. The trim removed 3 bases at V and 6 bases at J, leaving 14 bases unmatched. The CDR3 runs 17 residues. In DNA form, the CDR3 reads TGTGCCAGCAGTTTTTATAGCGGGAGCTTCGCCCCCAAGACCCAGTACTTC. Translating gives CASSFYSGSFAPKTQYF.

The chain combines TRBV28 with TRBJ2-1; 7 positions match TRBD2. The J segment lost 5 bases and the V segment lost 5 bases, leaving 12 bases of the junction unmatched. Germline CDR1 reads MDHEN; CDR2 reads SYDVKM. The length of the CDR3 is 16 residues. In DNA form, the CDR3 reads TGTGCCAGCAGTGACCTGTGGGAGGGGAACCACAATGAGCAGTTCTTC. Its protein product is CASSDLWEGNHNEQFF.

The rearrangement uses TRBV5-1 and TRBJ2-7; 8 bases are a match to TRBD2. Looked up from germline, CDR1 is SGHRS and CDR2 is YFSETQ. The J segment lost 0 bases and the V segment lost 4 bases, leaving 3 bases of the junction unmatched. The CDR3 has 14 amino acids. DNA for the CDR3: TGCGCCAGCAGCCAGCGGGAGAACTCCTACGAGCAGTACTTC. It is translated as CASSQRENSYEQYF.

This chain joins TRBV28 and TRBJ2-2; D call uncertain. The germline V gene has CDR1 MDHEN and CDR2 SYDVKM. The V end was cut by 6 bases, the J end by 4 bases, with 6 bases between. This CDR3 region has 12 residues. For the CDR3, the DNA is TGTGCCAGCAGGAGAAGCACCGGGGAGCTGTTTTTT. Translated: CASRRSTGELFF.

This clone was seen a single time. CDR3 DNA: TGTGCCAGCAGCTTGTACGCAGGAACTAATGAAAAACTGTTTTTT. Protein product: CASSLYAGTNEKLFF. V usage is TRBV5-5 and J usage is TRBJ1-4, with D unclear. Per germline, CDR1 SGHKS and CDR2 YYEKEE (reference sequence). Trimming shortened V by 1 base and J by 1 base, and 8 bases separated the two germline ends. The CDR3 is 15 amino acids.

This chain joins TRBV7-3 and TRBJ1-1, with D possibly TRBD1 on 5 matching bases. Germline CDR1 and CDR2: SGHTA and FQGTGA. V was cut by 8 bases and J by 8 bases, with 15 bases left in between. This CDR3 is built from 12 residues. This CDR3 reads CASLDGRGEAFF. As DNA, the CDR3 is TGTGCCAGCTTAGACGGACGGGGGGAAGCTTTCTTT.

This chain connects TRBV30 to TRBJ2-3, with D perhaps TRBD2 (5 bases). CDR1 is GTSNPN, CDR2 SVGIG, per germline (reference sequence). V lost 2 bases to trimming and J lost 2 bases, with 11 bases between them. The CDR3 sequence is 14 residues long. CDR3 coding DNA: TGTGCCTGGAGTCCGGGATTCGACACAGATACGCAGTATTTT. It yields the protein CAWSPGFDTDTQYF.

The genes are TRBV6-6 and TRBJ1-2, with 7 bases identical to TRBD1. The V segment lost 4 bases and the J segment 6 bases; nucleotides outside the gene matches: 5. The CDR3 is 13 residues long. CDR1 and CDR2 (germline): MNHNY, SVGAGI (reference sequence). The CDR3: CASSLTGFDGYTF. CDR3 nucleotide sequence: TGTGCCAGCAGTTTGACAGGGTTTGATGGCTACACCTTC.

The chain employs TRBV19 and TRBJ2-1; 9 bases map to TRBD2. V lost 9 bases, J lost 10 bases, and 10 bases stayed unmatched. The CDR3 sequence is 13 residues long. CDR1 LNHDA and CDR2 SQIVND come from the germline V gene (reference sequence). The CDR3 loop is CASRLADGWEQFF. The CDR3 nucleotides are TGTGCCAGCCGACTAGCGGACGGATGGGAGCAGTTCTTC.

The V gene is TRBV30, the J gene TRBJ1-4; D might be TRBD1 (6 bases). This CDR3 comprises 17 residues. Germline V gene sequence: CDR1 GTSNPN, CDR2 SVGIG (reference sequence). The germline V and J ends were trimmed by 4 bases and 0 bases, with 18 bases remaining between them. This CDR3 is CAWTKQGSVATNEKLFF. CDR3 sequence (DNA): TGTGCCTGGACCAAACAGGGTAGCGTTGCAACTAATGAAAAACTGTTTTTT.

The rearrangement uses TRBV28 and TRBJ2-7, with 11 nucleotides matching TRBD2. This CDR3 has 14 residues. Germline V gene lookup returns CDR1 MDHEN and CDR2 SYDVKM. Trimming took 3 bases from V and 7 from J; bases not matched to a gene: 5. CDR3 nucleotide sequence: TGTGCCAGCAGTTTGTGGCTAGCGGGAGGTGAGCAGTACTTC. It is translated as CASSLWLAGGEQYF.

The chain joins TRBV10-3 to TRBJ1-2, with TRBD1 matching 8 bases. Germline CDR1 reads ENHRY; CDR2 reads SYGVKD. V lost 2 bases to trimming and J lost 7 bases; unmatched junction nucleotides: 12. The CDR3 has 16 residues. The CDR3 loop reads CAISEPGTGYIPGYTF. The DNA for the CDR3 is TGTGCCATCAGTGAGCCCGGGACAGGATATATTCCTGGCTACACCTTC.

V gene TRBV19 combines with J gene TRBJ2-7; 11 nucleotides match TRBD2. The length of the CDR3 is 15 residues. V shed 3 bases and J 0 bases; nucleotides not matched to a gene: 1. Germline CDR1 LNHDA, CDR2 SQIVND (reference sequence). CDR3 nucleotide sequence: TGTGCCAGTAGTATCGGACTAGCGGGCTCCTACGAGCAGTACTTC. Protein: CASSIGLAGSYEQYF.